The source of this TCR beta chain is a study of OX40 agonist ivuxolimab in advanced cancers. Study as a whole: Patients in dose escalation had liver, melanoma, kidney or head and neck cancers. Aged about 20 to 80 with a mean of roughly 65 years, they were roughly 83% male.

Trimming stripped 2 bases from V and 7 bases from J, with 5 bases between. This CDR3 spans 11 amino acids. The germline gives CDR1 SNHLY, CDR2 FYNNEI. Assay: immunoSEQ multiplex PCR; the TCRdb copy retains only in-frame clones and omits some. Counted here are tens of thousands of clones, more than 70% occurring once; the ten biggest clones make up 5.2%. Samples were taken at baseline and on day 1 of cycles 4 and 7. The sequenced sample was CD4+ or CD8+ T cells sorted from blood, obtained in a trial of the OX40 agonist ivuxolimab. V usage is TRBV2 and J usage is TRBJ1-2; D uncertain. This clonotype originated in an adult with an advanced solid tumor such as melanoma, head and neck, liver or kidney cancer. The CDR3 sequence: CASSETGGYTF. In DNA, the CDR3 is TGTGCCAGCAGTGAAACGGGTGGCTACACCTTC.